This passage covers 17 T cell receptor beta chains from one sample sequenced in a study of T cells in Graves' hyperthyroidism and ophthalmopathy. There were TCR beta CDR3 regions amplified from RNA transcripts. During a first-round RT-PCR of the TCR CDR3, the HTBI primer set was used. TCRdb independently ran MiXCR on the multiplex PCR reads; one entry per CDR3 protein. Of 110,000 to 150,000 distinct CDR3 sequences in the sample, around 20% were seen once. The specimen sequenced was blood. The receptors derive from a woman between 45 and 65 years old with Graves' hyperthyroidism that later progressed to Graves' ophthalmopathy.

Many counts were recorded for this clonotype. CDR3 DNA sequence: TGTGCCAGCAGCGTACAAGGGAGGGAGCAGTTCTTC. Amino acid sequence: CASSVQGREQFF. This chain uses TRBV9 with TRBJ2-1; possibly TRBD2 for D (6 bases). The germline CDR1 and CDR2 sequences are SGDLS and YYNGEE. V lost 1 base, J lost 10 bases, and 9 bases lay in between. There are 12 residues in the CDR3. The complete variable domain, with remaining parts taken from reference TRBV9 and TRBJ2-1, reads DSGVTQTPKHLITATGQRVTLRCSPRSGDLSVYWYQQSLDQGLQFLIQYYNGEERAKGNILERFSAQQFPDLHSELNLSSLELGDSALYFCASSVQGREQFFGPGTRLTVL.

This clonotype was observed many times. This rearrangement joins TRBV28 to TRBJ1-3; D not certain. There are 15 residues in the CDR3. Between the trimmed V and J ends, which lost 3 bases and 0 bases, there was a span of 9 bases. Germline V CDR1 and CDR2: MDHEN, SYDVKM. The CDR3 region is CASSFRSISGNTIYF. The CDR3 DNA is TGTGCCAGCAGTTTTAGGAGCATCTCTGGAAACACCATATATTTT.

The gene calls are TRBV29-1 and TRBJ2-1; 8 bases match TRBD2. The CDR3 extends over 14 amino acids. CDR1 is SQVTM, CDR2 ANQGSEA, per germline. The ends lost 7 bases at V and 9 bases at J; junction bases unmatched: 14. The CDR3 is CSAETSGRASEQFF. The CDR3 DNA reads TGCAGCGCTGAGACCTCCGGGAGGGCCTCTGAGCAGTTCTTC.

There are many counts of this clonotype. This chain joins TRBV28 and TRBJ1-1, with TRBD1 as a possible D gene (6 bases). CDR1 is MDHEN and CDR2 is SYDVKM in the germline V gene. There are 13 residues in the CDR3. The V gene lost 5 bases and the J gene lost 6 bases, with 13 bases spanning the gap. As DNA, the CDR3 is TGTGCCAGCAGTCGGGCCAGGGGTGCTGAAGCTTTCTTT. This gives the protein CASSRARGAEAFF.

This clonotype was seen ten or more times. The rearrangement links TRBV28 to TRBJ1-2; no reliable D call. V lost 5 bases and J 3 bases, leaving 10 bases between the germline ends. This CDR3 contains 13 residues. Germline-derived CDR1 and CDR2 are MDHEN and SYDVKM. CDR3 coding DNA: TGTGCCAGCAGTCCCCCCGGTTACTATGGCTACACCTTC. Its translation: CASSPPGYYGYTF.

This clonotype was counted many times. V is TRBV7-2 and J is TRBJ1-6; 8 bases agree with TRBD1. The trim removed 4 bases at V and 8 bases at J, leaving 10 bases unmatched. The length of the CDR3 is 16 residues. CDR1 is SGHTA, CDR2 FQGNSA, per germline. CDR3 sequence: CASSSLSAGGHSPLHF. The CDR3 region has the DNA TGTGCCAGCAGCTCCCTCTCTGCAGGGGGCCATTCACCCCTCCACTTT.

This clonotype was seen many times. The rearrangement joins TRBV18 to TRBJ1-1; D remains ambiguous. Trimming cost V 6 bases and J 0 bases, with 8 bases left between them. The CDR3 consists of 13 residues. Germline V gene sequence: CDR1 KGHSH, CDR2 LQKENI. The CDR3 loop is CASSEGLNTEAFF. In DNA, the CDR3 is TGTGCCAGCTCGGAAGGATTGAACACTGAAGCTTTCTTT.

This clonotype was seen repeatedly, ten times or more. The gene calls are TRBV28 and TRBJ1-5; 10 bases fit TRBD1. V trimming: 5 bases; J trimming: 8 bases; junction bases outside the gene matches: 9. CDR3 length: 15 amino acids. Germline CDR1 reads MDHEN; CDR2 reads SYDVKM. The CDR3 region is CASSPAGQGVEPQHF. The CDR3 bases are TGTGCCAGCAGTCCAGCCGGACAGGGGGTCGAGCCCCAGCATTTT.

This clonotype was observed many times. CDR3 nucleotide sequence: TGTGCCAGCAGCCCGAGCGTTAGGGCTAGCGGGATTGTATCCTACGAGCAGTACTTC. Translation: CASSPSVRASGIVSYEQYF. J is TRBJ2-7 and V is TRBV11-2; 9 bases agree with TRBD2. The CDR3 extends over 19 amino acids. In germline, CDR1 is SGHAT, CDR2 FQNNGV. V lost 5 bases and J lost 1; bases outside the gene matches: 18.

The chain is built from TRBV12-3 or TRBV12-4 and TRBJ2-4, with 8 bases identical to TRBD1. This CDR3 comprises 17 residues. The junction had 4 bases not matched to a gene; V was cut back by 0 bases and J by 0 bases. CDR3: CASSLAGQGLAKNIQYF. DNA for the CDR3: TGTGCCAGCAGTTTAGCCGGACAGGGCCTAGCCAAAAACATTCAGTACTTC.

This chain uses TRBV14 with TRBJ1-2; D gene ambiguous. There are 13 residues in the CDR3. The germline CDR1 and CDR2 sequences are SGHDN and FVKESK. V was cut by 4 bases and J by 4 bases, with 10 bases left in between. The CDR3, as DNA: TGTGCCAGCAGCCGGGCGGCAGCCTATGGCTACACCTTC. It yields the protein CASSRAAAYGYTF.

The chain is built from TRBV28 and TRBJ1-5, with D tentatively TRBD1 (6 bases). Trimming removed 6 bases at V and 6 bases at J, with 18 bases between. CDR3 length equals 15 residues. Looked up from germline, CDR1 is MDHEN and CDR2 is SYDVKM. This CDR3 reads CASSRARGESQPQHF. DNA for the CDR3: TGTGCCAGCAGCCGCGCCAGGGGAGAGAGTCAGCCCCAGCATTTT.

This clonotype was found a few times. V is TRBV28 and J is TRBJ2-3; D unresolved. The germline V and J ends were trimmed by 7 bases and 5 bases, with 10 bases remaining between them. The CDR3 has 12 amino acids. The germline V gene encodes CDR1 MDHEN and CDR2 SYDVKM. CDR3 nucleotides: TGTGCCAGCACCAGGCTACTAGATACGCAGTATTTT. Its translation is CASTRLLDTQYF.

This clonotype was observed a few times. This rearrangement joins TRBV2 to TRBJ2-1; D perhaps matches TRBD2 (5 bases). V lost 5 bases, J lost 11 bases, and 16 bases lay in between. Germline CDR1 is SNHLY and CDR2 is FYNNEI. The CDR3 covers 13 residues. CDR3 protein: CASSRRVGVKQFF. In nucleotides, the CDR3 is TGTGCCAGCAGTCGGCGGGTGGGAGTTAAGCAGTTCTTC. Variable domain in full (rest from reference TRBV2 and TRBJ2-1): EPEVTQTPSHQVTQMGQEVILRCVPISNHLYFYWYRQILGQKVEFLVSFYNNEISEKSEIFDDQFSVERPDGSNFTLKIRSTKLEDSAMYFCASSRRVGVKQFFGPGTRLTVL.

A few counts support this clonotype. V is TRBV11-2 and J is TRBJ2-5; a weak D match, TRBD1 (6 bases). Trimming took off 5 bases at V and 2 bases at J, with 12 bases between the two ends. Germline loops: CDR1 SGHAT, CDR2 FQNNGV. The CDR3 length is 14 residues. The CDR3 nucleotides read TGTGCCAGCAGCCTTACAGGGAATCAAGAGACCCAGTACTTC. Residues: CASSLTGNQETQYF.

This clonotype occurred a few times. V is TRBV7-9 and J is TRBJ1-2; 8 nucleotides align to TRBD1. Trimming cost V 4 bases and J 8 bases; bases outside gene matches: 9. Germline V CDR1 and CDR2: SEHNR, FQNEAQ (reference sequence). This CDR3 contains 14 residues. CDR3 in amino acids: CASSSGQGAIGYTF. The DNA of the CDR3 is TGTGCCAGCAGCTCAGGGCAGGGGGCGATCGGCTACACCTTC.

This clonotype was observed many times. The chain couples TRBV7-9 to TRBJ1-1; no clear D. Germline V lookup: CDR1 SEHNR, CDR2 FQNEAQ (reference sequence). This CDR3 contains 13 residues. Trimming shortened V by 1 base and J by 5 bases, and 8 bases separated the two germline ends. CDR3 nucleotides: TGTGCCAGCAGCTTAGGAGGGTTGACTGAAGCTTTCTTT. This codes for CASSLGGLTEAFF.